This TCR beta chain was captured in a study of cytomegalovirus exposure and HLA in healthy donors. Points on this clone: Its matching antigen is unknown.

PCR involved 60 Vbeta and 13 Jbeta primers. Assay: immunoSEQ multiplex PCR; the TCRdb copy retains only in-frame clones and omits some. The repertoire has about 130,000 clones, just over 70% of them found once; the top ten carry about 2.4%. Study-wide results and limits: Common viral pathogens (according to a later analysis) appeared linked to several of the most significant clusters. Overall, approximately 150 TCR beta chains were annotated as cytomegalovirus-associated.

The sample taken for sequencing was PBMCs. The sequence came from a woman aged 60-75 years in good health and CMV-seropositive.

The CDR3 DNA sequence: TGTGCCAGCAGTGACCAGGGTTTGAACACTGAAGCTTTCTTT. Its translation is CASSDQGLNTEAFF. The J gene is TRBJ1-1, the V gene TRBV6-6, with D possibly matching TRBD1 (5 bases). Germline CDR1 and CDR2: MNHNY and SVGAGI (reference sequence). Trimming took 5 bases from V and 0 from J, leaving 10 bases between them. The CDR3 is made up of 14 amino acids.